The 2 T cell receptor beta chains reported below all come from one sample, sequenced in a study of CD8 T cells in ankylosing spondylitis. TCRdb re-derived calls from the 5' RACE reads in MiXCR, one entry per CDR3 protein. The repertoire has fewer than 350,000 distinct CDR3 sequences, approximately 10% of them found once; the top ten carry roughly 9%. Sequences were obtained from blood, either unsorted or a sorted T cell fraction (not recorded which). These receptors came from a female donor with ankylosing spondylitis or in good health (not recorded which).

This clonotype came up many times. This chain connects TRBV12-3 or TRBV12-4 to TRBJ2-1; D gene uncertain. The V end was cut by 2 bases, the J end by 4 bases, with 9 bases between. This CDR3 has 14 amino acids. In DNA form, the CDR3 reads TGTGCCAGCAGTTTACAATCCCCTTACAATGAGCAGTTCTTC. Translating gives CASSLQSPYNEQFF.

This clonotype was detected only a few times. This chain links TRBV6-2 or TRBV6-3 with TRBJ2-2; tentatively, D is TRBD1 (5 bases). The V gene's germline CDR1 is MNHEY and CDR2 SVGEGT. The CDR3 is 14 amino acids. V gave up 5 bases and J gave up 6 bases, with 13 bases separating them. The CDR3 loop reads CASSPPAGPGELFF. In DNA form, the CDR3 reads TGTGCCAGCAGTCCCCCCGCAGGGCCCGGGGAGCTGTTTTTT.